This T cell receptor (beta chain) derives from a study of shared clonotypes between healthy human individuals. Background on the study: Donor composition was two women and a few men, aged 18 to 49. General study findings and limits: All-four-donor shared clonotypes had higher generation probabilities than non-shared clonotypes did. Investigators collected only blood, and repertoires in tissues likely differ.

On this clone itself: Its antigen is undetermined.

The CDR3 is 14 residues long. The germline V gene has CDR1 MNHNY and CDR2 SVGAGI (reference sequence). V gave up 4 bases and J gave up 2 bases, with 10 bases separating them. Template for every sorted-subset replicate PCR totaled 150 to 250 ng DNA, 25,000 to 30,000 T cell genomes. The protocol was immunoSEQ multiplex PCR, while the TCRdb copy is restricted to in-frame clones and leaves out a portion. Of millions of clones listed, approximately 94% are singletons. CD45RO negativity and positive selection for CCR7 defined naive CD8 cells, a population that excluded terminally differentiated effector memory CD45RA+ cells.

This receptor was obtained from a man younger than 35 in good health. Some clones in this sample may be carry-over from other donors' samples. This chain links TRBV6-6 with TRBJ2-3, with D perhaps TRBD2 (6 bases). Sequencing input: naive CD8+ T cells from PBMCs. CDR3 nucleotide sequence: TGTGCCAGCAGTTTGGGGGGATACACAGATACGCAGTATTTT. Its protein is CASSLGGYTDTQYF.